The 2 T cell receptor beta chains presented below share a single source sample, sequenced in a study of regulatory and conventional T cells in RAG deficiency. The sorted regulatory T cells were CD4+, CD25-high and CD127-low, with genomic DNA sequenced. Here immunoSEQ multiplex PCR was the method, and the copy in TCRdb shows in-frame clones only, minus some. The sample comprises about 30,000 clones, approximately 90% of which are singletons, and approximately 0.82% rests with the top ten. These same records also appear under a second study, on regulatory T cells. According to that study: Primers: 52 TRBV forward and 13 TRBJ reverse.

Input material: Tregs sorted from blood. These receptors all stem from a human donor in good health.

The rearrangement links TRBV21-1 to TRBJ1-1; TRBD1 is taken as the D call from the table, unchecked against the DNA. TRBV21-1 is marked as a pseudogene. The CDR3 length is 17 residues. This CDR3 reads CASSLLLQGARDTEAFF. Here the CDR3 DNA reads TGTGCCAGCAGCCTTCTTTTACAGGGGGCGCGGGACACTGAAGCTTTCTTT.

V gene TRBV9 combines with J gene TRBJ1-2, with D maybe TRBD1 (5 bases). The CDR3 loop spans 17 amino acids. Germline lookup yields CDR1 SGDLS and CDR2 YYNGEE. V lost 3 bases and J lost 4, with 22 bases in between. CDR3 coding DNA: TGTGCCAGCAGCGGGGGGGTGGACGGATCACCGGGCTATGGCTACACCTTC. As protein: CASSGGVDGSPGYGYTF.